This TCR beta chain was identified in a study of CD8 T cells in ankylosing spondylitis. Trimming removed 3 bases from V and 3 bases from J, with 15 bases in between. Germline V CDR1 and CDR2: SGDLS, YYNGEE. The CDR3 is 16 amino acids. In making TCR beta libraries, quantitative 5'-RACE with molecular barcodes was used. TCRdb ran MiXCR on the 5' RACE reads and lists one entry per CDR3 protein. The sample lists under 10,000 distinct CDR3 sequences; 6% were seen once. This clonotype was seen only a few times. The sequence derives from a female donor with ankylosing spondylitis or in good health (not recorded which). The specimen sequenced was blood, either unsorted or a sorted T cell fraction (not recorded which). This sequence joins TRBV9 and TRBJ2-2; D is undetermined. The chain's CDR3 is CASSGGSKPYTGELFF. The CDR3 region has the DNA TGTGCCAGCAGCGGAGGCAGCAAGCCGTACACCGGGGAGCTGTTTTTT.